Below, one T cell receptor (beta chain) is given with its context. Its antigen remains unidentified. Per-nucleotide qualities are absent, and no much larger clonotype sits a single base away. V is clipped by 4 bases and J by 10 bases, and the sequence between their germline boundaries is 27 bases long. As encoded in the germline V gene, CDR1 is SGHAT while CDR2 is FQNNGV. Spanning cysteine to phenylalanine, the CDR3 consists of 17 amino acids. The only DNA kept is the CDR3, 51 bases in frame from the first base. The data derive from a study of T cell responses to AZD1222 COVID-19 vaccine (dated by TCRdb to 2020 to 2023). Turning to the overall study: AZD1222 recipients with second doses at about 4 weeks or about 12 weeks were pooled, because spike-specific TCR depth and breadth did not differ between schedules. A total of over 230 trial participants underwent TCR sequencing, of whom 200 to 220 had received two doses of AZD1222 and some 25 had received two doses of the MenACWY control vaccine. Trial participants were enrolled into age subgroups of 18-55, 56-69 and 70-plus years, which contained about 150, 28 and 57 TCR-sequenced participants, respectively. Summary of the overall study and its limitations: After two AZD1222 doses, both the breadth and the depth of spike-specific TCRs were significantly higher than at day 0 and than in MenACWY recipients. Because no day 14 peak-response samples were available, the repertoires could be characterized only after the peak T cell response. Conclusions about previously exposed vaccinees were limited because only five to seven AZD1222 recipients were SARS-CoV-2 seropositive at baseline. Participants were mostly white British and included more females than males, and it was suggested by the authors that clonal diversity may have been underestimated. Epitopes outside the regions mutated in the B.1.351 and B.1.1.7 variants were reportedly recognized by nearly half of the unique spike-specific TCRs. The 56-69-year group was small, and its depth increase did not reach significance, likely because of low power. Vaccine-associated CD4 TCRs spanned the whole spike protein, with dominant responses in regions 160-218 and 743-854.

In the paper's terms, the time point label means: baseline before first vaccination. Vaccinee samples came from UK trials COV001 and COV002, including a single-blind randomized controlled phase 2/3 trial of AZD1222 (ChAdOx1 nCoV-19) in healthy adults. Trial participant PBMC samples were collected at day 0 and day 28 after the second dose for TCRbeta chain sequencing. The CDR3 regions of human TCRbeta chains were analyzed by immunosequencing. Regarding the original processing steps: TCRs in the repertoires were matched against a reference library of SARS-CoV-2-specific TCRs that had been generated with the MIRA antigen-specificity platform. Breadth was defined as the fraction of unique TCRs that were SARS-CoV-2-associated. Depth was defined as the fraction of total T cells that were SARS-CoV-2-associated. Each spike-specific TCR was assigned to its reactive spike region and to a CD4 or CD8 class using the MIRA data. Log10-transformed breadth and depth values were compared by one-way ANOVA with Sidak's multiple comparisons tests. The clones in this table, taken by TCRdb from immuneACCESS, are in-frame only. Not every clone is retained; where verified, under half of the shortfall comes from an unresolved V gene, and the cause of the rest is unknown. V, J and clone size derive from that table, while D and trimming were established from the DNA sequence. For this sample there are roughly 67,000 clones; around 80% appear just once. The ten largest account for 12% of the sample.

The rearranged segments are TRBV11-2 and TRBJ2-3; the D element could tentatively be TRBD1 or TRBD2, as 7 bases agree for each. The receptor comes from an adult in good health. This specimen was peripheral blood, taken on day 0 of AZD1222 vaccination. The nucleotide sequence reads TGTGCCAGCAGCTCAAAGGGGGCGGGGGCGCAAGTCGCGGCGCAGTATTTT. It encodes CASSSKGAGAQVAAQYF.